Listed here are 29 T cell receptor beta chains from one sample, sequenced in a study of blood T cell repertoires in COVID-19 (dated by TCRdb to 2019 to 2021). The library was obtained by the immunoSEQ multiplex PCR assay. TCRdb limited this immuneACCESS table to in-frame rearrangements with V and J called. A share of clones is missing; checked studies link under half to unresolved V genes, and the rest is unexplained. This sample has 250,000 to 300,000 clones in its table, and just over 90% of those were observed once. In total, the top ten clones hold 2% to 2.5% of the sample. Sequencing was performed on PBMCs or T cells enriched from blood (not recorded which). Receptor source: a woman in her thirties or forties with acute COVID-19.

The chain recombines TRBV24-1 with TRBJ2-1; the match to TRBD2 covers 7 bases. The CDR3 spans 14 residues. With 10 bases clipped from V and 4 bases from J, the junction kept 9 bases outside the gene matches. Germline V gene sequence: CDR1 KGHDR, CDR2 SFDVKD. CDR3: CATESGTRYNEQFF. The DNA for the CDR3 is TGTGCCACTGAGAGCGGGACGCGTTACAATGAGCAGTTCTTC.

The chain carries TRBV11-1 and TRBJ1-3, with D possibly TRBD1 on 6 matching bases. The CDR3 is 15 amino acids. Germline loops: CDR1 SGHAT, CDR2 FQDESV (reference sequence). V shed 5 bases and J shed 0 bases, with 11 bases lying between them. DNA for the CDR3: TGTGCCAGCAGCGCGCAGGGGAGCTCTGGAAACACCATATATTTT. Its protein product is CASSAQGSSGNTIYF. Full variable domain (rest looked up from reference TRBV11-1 and TRBJ1-3): EAEVAQSPRYKITEKSQAVAFWCDPISGHATLYWYRQILGQGPELLVQFQDESVVDDSQLPKDRFSAERLKGVDSTLKIQPAELGDSAMYLCASSAQGSSGNTIYFGEGSWLTVV.

The rearrangement joins TRBV19 to TRBJ1-6, with D possibly TRBD1 on 6 matching bases. V gave up 1 base and J gave up 5 bases, with 9 bases separating them. The CDR3 is made up of 15 amino acids. Germline assignment: CDR1 LNHDA and CDR2 SQIVND (reference sequence). The CDR3: CASSIAGHHNSPLHF. In nucleotides, the CDR3 is TGTGCCAGTAGTATAGCGGGACACCATAATTCACCCCTCCACTTT.

The chain combines TRBV7-2 with TRBJ2-7; D gene ambiguous. This CDR3 contains 13 residues. CDR1 and CDR2 from the germline V gene are SGHTA and FQGNSA. V dropped 2 bases and J dropped 4 bases, with 9 bases sitting between them. CDR3 nucleotide sequence: TGTGCCAGCAGCTTACCGTGGCCGTACGAGCAGTACTTC. Amino acid sequence: CASSLPWPYEQYF. Using reference TRBV7-2 and TRBJ2-7 for the parts outside the CDR3, the full variable domain is GAGVSQSPSNKVTEKGKDVELRCDPISGHTALYWYRQSLGQGLEFLIYFQGNSAPDKSGLPSDRFSAERTGGSVSTLTIQRTQQEDSAVYLCASSLPWPYEQYFGPGTRLTVT.

The chain recombines TRBV7-9 with TRBJ2-3; 13 bases align to TRBD2. The length of the CDR3 is 18 residues. V gave up 4 bases and J gave up 6 bases; unmatched junction bases: 13. Germline V gene lookup returns CDR1 SEHNR and CDR2 FQNEAQ (reference sequence). The CDR3: CASSYTPGLAGAGDTQYF. CDR3 DNA: TGTGCCAGCAGCTATACCCCCGGACTAGCGGGGGCCGGGGATACGCAGTATTTT.

V is TRBV6-5 and J is TRBJ1-3; unclear D gene. Looked up from germline, CDR1 is MNHEY and CDR2 is SVGAGI. V lost 5 bases, J lost 3 bases, and 14 bases lay in between. This CDR3 spans 15 amino acids. CDR3 sequence reads: CASSPRRRGGNTIYF. For the CDR3, the DNA is TGTGCCAGCAGTCCCAGGCGACGGGGTGGAAACACCATATATTTT.

The rearrangement links TRBV5-6 to TRBJ2-5; possibly TRBD1 for D (5 bases). Per the germline V gene, CDR1 is SGHDT and CDR2 is YYEEEE. V dropped 0 bases and J dropped 2 bases, with 11 bases sitting between them. This CDR3 comprises 15 residues. CDR3 DNA: TGTGCCAGCAGCTTGGACCAGGGATTACAAGAGACCCAGTACTTC. Translated: CASSLDQGLQETQYF.

The chain carries TRBV11-3 and TRBJ2-5, with D possibly TRBD2 on 5 matching bases. This CDR3 has 13 residues. Trimming pared 2 bases from V and 7 bases from J, leaving 11 bases between. Germline V gene sequence: CDR1 SGHNT, CDR2 YENEEA. CDR3 loop: CASSLLAEGTQYF. Here the CDR3 DNA reads TGTGCCAGCAGCTTACTGGCCGAGGGGACCCAGTACTTC.

CDR3 loop: CASSPGSGGQGDTEAFF. The CDR3 nucleotides read TGTGCCAGCAGCCCCGGGTCGGGGGGACAGGGAGACACTGAAGCTTTCTTT. The V call is TRBV7-9, the J call TRBJ1-1; 9 positions match TRBD1. The CDR3 loop spans 17 amino acids. The V and J ends lost 5 bases and 3 bases, in that order; junction bases with no gene match: 13. Germline CDR1 SEHNR, CDR2 FQNEAQ (reference sequence).

The chain recombines TRBV11-3 with TRBJ2-1, with TRBD2 as a possible D gene (5 bases). Germline V gene data show CDR1 as SGHNT and CDR2 as YENEEA. This CDR3 has 13 residues. V was trimmed by 1 base and J by 15 bases, leaving 16 bases between them. The CDR3 DNA sequence: TGTGCCAGCAGCTTAGGAGGAGACTTAGAGGGGTTCTTC. It specifies CASSLGGDLEGFF.

This rearrangement joins TRBV11-2 to TRBJ2-5, with 9 bases that match TRBD2. The junction had 16 bases not matched to a gene; V was cut back by 5 bases and J by 6 bases. Germline-derived CDR1 and CDR2 are SGHAT and FQNNGV. This CDR3 is built from 17 residues. CDR3 residues: CASSPIPWRGGEKTQYF. In DNA form, the CDR3 reads TGTGCCAGCAGCCCCATACCTTGGCGGGGGGGCGAGAAGACCCAGTACTTC.

The genes are TRBV7-6 and TRBJ1-1; D gene uncertain. The V and J ends lost 2 bases and 0 bases respectively, with 7 bases between them. The length of the CDR3 is 14 residues. The germline CDR1 and CDR2 sequences are SGHVS and FNYEAQ. The DNA of the CDR3 is TGTGCCAGCAGCTTACAGAACATGAACACTGAAGCTTTCTTT. As protein: CASSLQNMNTEAFF.

This clone was seen only once. This rearrangement joins TRBV7-2 to TRBJ2-7, with TRBD2 matching over 11 bases. V lost 1 base to trimming and J lost 7 bases; unmatched junction nucleotides: 3. The germline V gene has CDR1 SGHTA and CDR2 FQGNSA. The CDR3 is made up of 14 amino acids. The CDR3 coding sequence is TGTGCCAGCAGCTTAGGTAGCGGGAGGGATGAGCAGTACTTC. Protein sequence: CASSLGSGRDEQYF.

For the CDR3, the DNA is TGCGCCAGCAGCTTGCCAGCTACCGGGACACAAAACACTGAAGCTTTCTTT. This gives the protein CASSLPATGTQNTEAFF. The chain is built from TRBV5-1 and TRBJ1-1; D possibly corresponds to TRBD1 (6 bases). This CDR3 has 17 amino acids. From germline, CDR1 is SGHRS and CDR2 YFSETQ. The V and J ends lost 1 base and 2 bases respectively, with 18 bases between them.

The rearrangement links TRBV6-2 or TRBV6-3 to TRBJ2-5, with D perhaps TRBD2 (5 bases). The CDR3 is made up of 16 amino acids. Germline V lookup: CDR1 MNHEY, CDR2 SVGEGT. Trimming shortened V by 6 bases and J by 2 bases, and 19 bases separated the two germline ends. CDR3 sequence (DNA): TGTGCCAGCAGCCCCACTCGGGGTCGGGTACAAGAGACCCAGTACTTC. This sequence encodes CASSPTRGRVQETQYF.

This sequence joins TRBV7-2 and TRBJ2-5, with D maybe TRBD2 (5 bases). CDR1 and CDR2 (germline): SGHTA, FQGNSA. Between the trimmed V and J ends, which lost 2 bases and 3 bases, there was a span of 13 bases. The CDR3 has 15 amino acids. The CDR3 is CASSLSGWQEETQYF. The DNA of the CDR3 is TGTGCCAGCAGCTTATCGGGATGGCAGGAAGAGACCCAGTACTTC.

This chain joins TRBV4-3 and TRBJ1-4, with D possibly being TRBD1 (5 bases). CDR1 is LGHNA and CDR2 is YSLEER in the germline V gene. The CDR3 runs to 16 residues. Trimming pared 0 bases from V and 3 bases from J, leaving 11 bases between. CDR3 sequence reads: CASSQDRDLPNEKLFF. CDR3 coding DNA: TGCGCCAGCAGCCAAGACAGGGATCTACCTAATGAAAAACTGTTTTTT.

The chain is built from TRBV3-1 (or the pseudogene TRBV3-2) and TRBJ2-1, with D unresolved. The CDR3 contains 15 residues. Germline CDR1 is LGHDT and CDR2 is YNNKEL (reference sequence). V lost 0 bases and J 2 bases, leaving 8 bases between the germline ends. CDR3 in DNA: TGTGCCAGCAGCCAAGATATCGCGGCCTACAATGAGCAGTTCTTC. It codes for CASSQDIAAYNEQFF.

The CDR3 loop is CASSLEGTGDGYTF. CDR3 nucleotides: TGCGCCAGCAGCTTGGAAGGGACAGGAGATGGCTACACCTTC. The chain joins TRBV5-1 to TRBJ1-2; TRBD1 aligns across 8 bases. Germline V gene sequence: CDR1 SGHRS, CDR2 YFSETQ. The CDR3 is 14 amino acids. V gave up 0 bases and J gave up 6 bases; unmatched junction bases: 4.

The chain carries TRBV5-1 and TRBJ2-3; 7 bases line up with TRBD1. Germline assignment: CDR1 SGHRS and CDR2 YFSETQ. The CDR3 is made up of 15 amino acids. After removal of 0 bases from V and 3 bases from J, the junction contained 4 bases not matched to a gene. The CDR3 here is CASSLVKGATDTQYF. The CDR3 DNA is TGCGCCAGCAGCTTGGTAAAGGGGGCGACAGATACGCAGTATTTT.

This clone showed up just a few times. The sample contains more than one DNA sequence encoding this CDR3. The chain links TRBV14 to TRBJ2-5, with 7 bases identical to TRBD1. The length of the CDR3 is 13 residues. The germline gives CDR1 SGHDN, CDR2 FVKESK. V gave up 4 bases and J gave up 2 bases; unmatched junction bases: 1. CDR3 in DNA: TGTGCCAGCAGCCGGGGACAGCAAGAGACCCAGTACTTC. Translating gives CASSRGQQETQYF. Supplemented by reference TRBV14 and TRBJ2-5, the full variable domain reads EAGVTQFPSHSVIEKGQTVTLRCDPISGHDNLYWYRRVMGKEIKFLLHFVKESKQDESGMPNNRFLAERTGGTYSTLKVQPAELEDSGVYFCASSRGQQETQYFGPGTRLLVL.

The chain couples TRBV7-3 to TRBJ2-1, with 7 bases fitting TRBD1. CDR1 is SGHTA, CDR2 FQGTGA, per germline. The V gene end was trimmed by 4 bases and the J gene end by 9 bases; junction bases not matched to a gene: 6. The CDR3 is made up of 13 amino acids. CDR3 region: CASSSRDSLEQFF. CDR3 in DNA: TGTGCCAGCAGCTCCCGGGACAGCCTTGAGCAGTTCTTC.

The chain couples TRBV7-3 to TRBJ2-3; 13 nucleotides line up with TRBD2. In germline, CDR1 is SGHTA, CDR2 FQGTGA. With V trimmed by 5 bases and J by 0 bases, 8 bases remained unmatched. CDR3 length: 18 residues. The CDR3 sequence: CASSPRTSGGPSTDTQYF. For the CDR3, the DNA is TGTGCCAGCAGCCCGCGGACTAGCGGGGGCCCTAGCACAGATACGCAGTATTTT.

This chain connects TRBV29-1 to TRBJ2-1, with D unclear. Per germline, CDR1 SQVTM and CDR2 ANQGSEA. V lost 2 bases and J lost 6, with 11 bases in between. The CDR3 is 13 residues long. For the CDR3, the DNA is TGCAGCGTTGAAAACCCTGAGCGCAATGAGCAGTTCTTC. This sequence encodes CSVENPERNEQFF.

V is TRBV6-1 and J is TRBJ1-5; the match to TRBD1 covers 9 bases. Germline lookup yields CDR1 MNHNS and CDR2 SASEGT. The CDR3 is 14 residues long. With V trimmed by 3 bases and J by 4 bases, 1 base remained unmatched. CDR3 region: CASSEDRGNQPQHF. The DNA for the CDR3 is TGTGCCAGCAGTGAGGACAGGGGTAATCAGCCCCAGCATTTT.

V usage is TRBV18 and J usage is TRBJ1-3; D not certain. This CDR3 comprises 17 residues. V lost 2 bases and J 2 bases, leaving 16 bases between the germline ends. In germline, CDR1 is KGHSH, CDR2 LQKENI. The CDR3 loop reads CASSPTPHGATGNTIYF. CDR3 coding DNA: TGTGCCAGCTCACCAACACCCCATGGAGCCACTGGAAACACCATATATTTT.

The genes are TRBV4-2 and TRBJ1-2; maybe TRBD1 (5 bases). CDR1 LGHNA and CDR2 YNFKEQ come from the germline V gene. The CDR3 contains 16 residues. The V gene lost 0 bases and the J gene lost 0 bases, with 11 bases spanning the gap. CDR3 sequence: CASSQDLTVTNYGYTF. The CDR3 DNA is TGTGCCAGCAGCCAAGATTTGACAGTTACTAACTATGGCTACACCTTC.

The chain recombines TRBV27 with TRBJ1-5; D may be TRBD1 (6 bases). V was clipped by 8 bases and J by 3 bases, with 11 bases between them. CDR3 length equals 13 residues. CDR1 and CDR2 (germline): MNHEY, SMNVEV (reference sequence). CDR3 DNA: TGTGCCAGCGGGACAAGGGACAATCAGCCCCAGCATTTT. This encodes CASGTRDNQPQHF.

The CDR3, as DNA: TGTGCCAGCAGTGATAGGGGCTCCGGGGAGCTGTTTTTT. Protein: CASSDRGSGELFF. The gene calls are TRBV2 and TRBJ2-2, with D maybe TRBD1 (5 bases). The V and J ends lost 3 bases and 6 bases respectively, with 8 bases between them. Germline V lookup: CDR1 SNHLY, CDR2 FYNNEI. This CDR3 comprises 13 residues.